One sample yielded the 23 T cell receptor beta chains listed below, sequenced in a study of T cell changes during pregnancy in multiple sclerosis. Some clones are missing from TCRdb's copy, which holds only in-frame ones; the method was immunoSEQ multiplex PCR. The repertoire holds around 100,000 clones, around 92% seen once, with about 2% in the top ten. Sample: peripheral blood, taken after pregnancy. These receptors originate from a female donor with multiple sclerosis, enrolled in a pregnancy study.

This chain links TRBV28 with TRBJ2-7; 7 positions agree with TRBD1. Germline V gene data show CDR1 as MDHEN and CDR2 as SYDVKM. The CDR3 covers 16 residues. The junction had 13 bases not matched to a gene; V was cut back by 3 bases and J by 5 bases. DNA for the CDR3: TGTGCCAGCAGTTTTGTGTGGGTGACAGGGAAAAACGAGCAGTACTTC. Protein product: CASSFVWVTGKNEQYF.

The rearrangement uses TRBV7-9 and TRBJ2-5; 12 bases are a match to TRBD2. The V gene's germline CDR1 is SEHNR and CDR2 FQNEAQ (reference sequence). The CDR3 covers 15 residues. V trimming: 8 bases; J trimming: 1 base; junction bases outside the gene matches: 5. The CDR3 loop is CASLSSGRAQETQYF. The CDR3 region has the DNA TGTGCCAGCTTGTCTAGCGGGAGGGCCCAAGAGACCCAGTACTTC. Filled out from reference TRBV7-9 and TRBJ2-5, the complete variable domain reads DTGVSQNPRHKITKRGQNVTFRCDPISEHNRLYWYRQTLGQGPEFLTYFQNEAQLEKSRLLSDRFSAERPKGSFSTLEIQRTEQGDSAMYLCASLSSGRAQETQYFGPGTRLLVL.

The genes are TRBV18 and TRBJ1-2; the match to TRBD1 covers 12 bases. The CDR3 spans 13 residues. Germline loops: CDR1 KGHSH, CDR2 LQKENI. V lost 4 bases and J lost 8; bases outside the gene matches: 2. CDR3 sequence: CASSLGTGGGYTF. The DNA of the CDR3 is TGTGCCAGCTCACTCGGGACAGGGGGCGGCTACACCTTC.

This chain links TRBV29-1 with TRBJ2-2, with a possible D match to TRBD1 (6 bases). Germline loops: CDR1 SQVTM, CDR2 ANQGSEA. This CDR3 contains 18 residues. The V end lost 0 bases, the J end lost 1 base, and 18 bases lay between the germline ends. CDR3 sequence: CSVEDPWSPGQNTGELFF. The CDR3 nucleotides are TGCAGCGTTGAAGATCCTTGGTCACCGGGACAGAACACCGGGGAGCTGTTTTTT.

CDR3 nucleotide sequence: TGCGCCAGCAGCCAAGATGCGGGTCTGGGCTACAATGAGCAGTTCTTC. Translating gives CASSQDAGLGYNEQFF. The rearrangement uses TRBV4-1 and TRBJ2-1, with a tentative D call TRBD2 (5 bases). The V gene's germline CDR1 is MGHRA and CDR2 YSYEKL. V was trimmed by 0 bases and J by 3 bases, leaving 12 bases between them. The CDR3 spans 16 residues.

The chain has TRBV7-9 and TRBJ1-1, with D unresolved. This CDR3 is 15 amino acids long. The ends were cut back, 1 base at V and 2 bases at J, with 11 bases in the middle. Germline values: CDR1 SEHNR, CDR2 FQNEAQ (reference sequence). The DNA of the CDR3 is TGTGCCAGCAGCTTAGGATCCGGGGTTAACACTGAAGCTTTCTTT. Its protein is CASSLGSGVNTEAFF.

This chain connects TRBV29-1 to TRBJ2-5; D perhaps matches TRBD1 (7 bases). The V end lost 3 bases, the J end lost 5 bases, and 13 bases lay between the germline ends. Germline V lookup: CDR1 SQVTM, CDR2 ANQGSEA. The CDR3 runs to 13 residues. CDR3 protein: CSVEPGGWETQYF. The CDR3 bases are TGCAGCGTTGAGCCAGGGGGGTGGGAGACCCAGTACTTC.

V and J are TRBV19 and TRBJ1-6; no reliable D call. CDR3 length equals 14 residues. Germline V CDR1 and CDR2: LNHDA, SQIVND (reference sequence). Trimming left V 1 base short and J 7 bases short, with 8 bases between. As DNA, the CDR3 is TGTGCCAGTAGTATAGTAACAGAAAATTCACCCCTCCACTTT. This gives the protein CASSIVTENSPLHF.

The V gene is TRBV2, the J gene TRBJ2-7; 10 positions match TRBD1. Germline V CDR1 and CDR2: SNHLY, FYNNEI. The CDR3 length is 15 residues. J lost 5 bases, V lost 3 bases, and 7 bases had no gene match. The CDR3, as DNA: TGTGCCAGCAGTGATTCTCGGGACAGGGGACACGAGCAGTACTTC. Its protein is CASSDSRDRGHEQYF.

This chain uses TRBV5-6 with TRBJ2-7; possibly TRBD2 for D (6 bases). CDR3 length: 15 amino acids. V lost 0 bases and J lost 2, with 12 bases in between. Germline loops: CDR1 SGHDT, CDR2 YYEEEE. The CDR3 reads CASSLGGRSTYEQYF. The CDR3 DNA reads as TGTGCCAGCAGCTTGGGAGGGAGGTCTACCTACGAGCAGTACTTC.

The V and J genes are TRBV5-8 and TRBJ1-2, with 7 bases that match TRBD1. Germline values: CDR1 SGHTS, CDR2 YDEGEE. The CDR3 spans 15 residues. The junction had 9 bases not matched to a gene; V was cut back by 4 bases and J by 3 bases. As DNA, the CDR3 is TGTGCCAGCAGCCCAGGATTTCAGGGGGACTATGGCTACACCTTC. It specifies CASSPGFQGDYGYTF.

The chain couples TRBV15 to TRBJ2-7; 9 positions match TRBD1. V was clipped by 1 base and J by 2 bases; unmatched bases: 6. This CDR3 has 16 residues. Germline assignment: CDR1 LNHNV and CDR2 YYDKDF (reference sequence). CDR3 coding DNA: TGTGCCACCAGCAGAGGTGGAACAGGGGGCCCCTACGAGCAGTACTTC. Translation gives CATSRGGTGGPYEQYF.

The chain uses TRBV6-5 and TRBJ1-2; D possibly corresponds to TRBD1 (5 bases). Germline assignment: CDR1 MNHEY and CDR2 SVGAGI. With 0 bases removed from V and 7 bases from J, the gap between germline ends came to 9 bases. The CDR3 extends over 13 amino acids. The DNA for the CDR3 is TGTGCCAGCAGTTACTCTCAGGGAGGTGGCTACACCTTC. Translating it yields CASSYSQGGGYTF.

This chain connects TRBV28 to TRBJ2-1, with D possibly TRBD2 on 5 matching bases. From germline, CDR1 is MDHEN and CDR2 SYDVKM. Trimming removed 1 base at V and 2 bases at J, with 15 bases between. There are 17 residues in the CDR3. In nucleotides, the CDR3 is TGTGCCAGCAGTTTATCGAACGGGATTAACACCTACAATGAGCAGTTCTTC. Its translation: CASSLSNGINTYNEQFF.

Written as DNA, the CDR3 is TGTGCCAGCAGCTATTCCGGGGGGCGGGCAGATACGCAGTATTTT. Its translation: CASSYSGGRADTQYF. The chain recombines TRBV5-4 with TRBJ2-3; D is possibly TRBD2 (7 bases). This CDR3 is built from 15 residues. Trimming left V 3 bases short and J 4 bases short, with 15 bases between. CDR1 and CDR2 (germline): SGHNT, YYREEE (reference sequence).

The chain combines TRBV18 with TRBJ1-2, with TRBD1 matching over 8 bases. The J segment lost 3 bases and the V segment lost 8 bases, leaving 11 bases of the junction unmatched. The CDR3 sequence is 15 residues long. CDR1 is KGHSH, CDR2 LQKENI, per germline. In nucleotides, the CDR3 is TGTGCCAGCCAGCTTCTACAGGGGGATTACTATGGCTACACCTTC. Translation: CASQLLQGDYYGYTF.

The rearrangement links TRBV10-3 to TRBJ2-5; TRBD2 matches 8 bases. This CDR3 contains 15 residues. Germline values: CDR1 ENHRY, CDR2 SYGVKD. Losses at the gene ends were 2 bases for V and 1 base for J; bases not matched to a gene: 3. CDR3 sequence (DNA): TGTGCCATCAGTGAGGTACTAGCGGCCCAAGAGACCCAGTACTTC. Translated, it gives CAISEVLAAQETQYF.

This clone was picked up a small number of times. The genes are TRBV30 and TRBJ1-6; D gene ambiguous. CDR1 is GTSNPN, CDR2 SVGIG, per germline (reference sequence). The CDR3 has 15 residues. With 0 bases removed from V and 4 bases from J, the gap between germline ends came to 10 bases. CDR3 sequence: CAWSVQKAYNSPLHF. CDR3 nucleotides: TGTGCCTGGAGTGTACAGAAGGCGTATAATTCACCCCTCCACTTT.

V is TRBV5-1 and J is TRBJ1-3; the D is unclear. The ends were cut back, 0 bases at V and 0 bases at J, with 7 bases in the middle. The germline V gene encodes CDR1 SGHRS and CDR2 YFSETQ. CDR3 length: 15 amino acids. DNA of the CDR3: TGCGCCAGCAGCTTGGCGGTAGCCTCTGGAAACACCATATATTTT. Its protein product is CASSLAVASGNTIYF.

The rearrangement uses TRBV14 and TRBJ2-7; D ambiguous. CDR1 SGHDN and CDR2 FVKESK come from the germline V gene. The ends were cut back, 5 bases at V and 8 bases at J, with 10 bases in the middle. This CDR3 contains 11 residues. CDR3 nucleotides: TGTGCCAGCAGCGCGCGAATCAAGCAGTACTTC. Amino acids: CASSARIKQYF.

This chain links TRBV28 with TRBJ2-1, with D perhaps matching TRBD2 (6 bases). The ends were cut back, 5 bases at V and 15 bases at J, with 20 bases in the middle. CDR3 size: 13 residues. CDR1 and CDR2 (germline): MDHEN, SYDVKM. Written as DNA, the CDR3 is TGTGCCAGCAGTCTAGGAGCCGGGACTCCCTGGTTCTTC. Translation: CASSLGAGTPWFF. The full variable domain, completed using reference TRBV28 and TRBJ2-1, is DVKVTQSSRYLVKRTGEKVFLECVQDMDHENMFWYRQDPGLGLRLIYFSYDVKMKEKGDIPEGYSVSREKKERFSLILESASTNQTSMYLCASSLGAGTPWFFGPGTRLTVL.

The V gene is TRBV7-2, the J gene TRBJ2-7; D possibly corresponds to TRBD2 (7 bases). V was clipped by 4 bases and J by 6 bases, with 10 bases between them. Germline CDR1 and CDR2: SGHTA and FQGNSA. The CDR3 is 12 amino acids. The CDR3, as DNA: TGTGCCAGCAGCTCTGGGGGGGCCGAGCAGTACTTC. Its translation: CASSSGGAEQYF.

CDR3 region: CAITSDISGNTIYF. CDR3 DNA sequence: TGTGCCATCACTTCGGACATCTCTGGAAACACCATATATTTT. The chain combines TRBV10-3 with TRBJ1-3; weak D call: TRBD1 (5 bases). Between the trimmed V and J ends, which lost 7 bases and 0 bases, there was a span of 10 bases. Germline-derived CDR1 and CDR2 are ENHRY and SYGVKD. The CDR3 totals 14 residues.